The present T cell receptor beta chain was sequenced within a study of blood T cell repertoires in COVID-19. Across the study: The cDNA or gDNA used as material had been derived from T cells, B-cell-depleted T cells, or PBMCs.

Sequenced by immunoSEQ multiplex PCR; TCRdb stores in-frame clones only, minus some. The sample lists around 240,000 clones; just under 90% were seen once. The V end was cut by 7 bases, the J end by 2 bases, with 6 bases between. Germline lookup yields CDR1 MDHEN and CDR2 SYDVKM. There are 12 residues in the CDR3. The material sequenced was PBMCs or T cells enriched from blood (not recorded which). The receptor comes from a man aged 45 to 65 who had been exposed to COVID-19. The genes are TRBV28 and TRBJ1-5; TRBD1 is a possible D gene (5 bases). This chain's CDR3 is CASKGGNQPQHF. The CDR3 DNA reads as TGTGCCAGCAAAGGGGGCAATCAGCCCCAGCATTTT. Based on the CDR3 plus reference TRBV28 and TRBJ1-5, the full variable domain is DVKVTQSSRYLVKRTGEKVFLECVQDMDHENMFWYRQDPGLGLRLIYFSYDVKMKEKGDIPEGYSVSREKKERFSLILESASTNQTSMYLCASKGGNQPQHFGDGTRLSIL.